This TCR beta chain came from a study of cytomegalovirus exposure and HLA in healthy donors. Notes on the study in general: Despite most TCR sequences being rare, some public TCRs occurred in many donors. The authors listed 150 or so TCR beta chains as cytomegalovirus-associated.

Germline assignment: CDR1 MNHEY and CDR2 SMNVEV (reference sequence). V shed 5 bases and J shed 5 bases, with 12 bases lying between them. The length of the CDR3 is 13 residues. This clone was detected once. The antigen remains unidentified. Some clones are missing from TCRdb's copy, which holds only in-frame ones; the method was immunoSEQ multiplex PCR. The sample includes about 220,000 clones, 85% to 95% seen only once; the top ten take 1.1%. The chain joins TRBV27 to TRBJ2-5, with TRBD2 as a possible D gene (5 bases). The material sequenced was PBMCs. The source is a woman in her late teens or twenties in good health and CMV-seronegative. The CDR3: CASSPTRRETQYF. CDR3 DNA: TGTGCCAGCAGTCCGACGAGGAGGGAGACCCAGTACTTC.